The 2 T cell receptor beta chains in this list originate from one sample, sequenced in a study of blood T cell repertoires in COVID-19. Only in-frame clones appear in the TCRdb table, and some are missing; sequencing was by immunoSEQ multiplex PCR. The profile shows tens of thousands of clones, around 80% of them singletons. The sample was peripheral blood. These receptors came from a human donor in a cohort sampled during active COVID-19.

The rearrangement uses TRBV19 and TRBJ1-2; TRBD1 matches 8 bases. J lost 4 bases, V lost 3 bases, and 7 bases had no gene match. This CDR3 is 15 amino acids long. Germline CDR1 is LNHDA and CDR2 is SQIVND (reference sequence). The CDR3 protein is CASSIRGDRFYGYTF. CDR3 in DNA: TGTGCCAGTAGTATTCGGGGGGACAGGTTCTATGGCTACACCTTC.

This clone was recorded only once. This chain connects TRBV4-2 to TRBJ2-3; 11 positions match TRBD2. Per germline, CDR1 LGHNA and CDR2 YNFKEQ. J gave up 3 bases and V 0 bases, and 2 bases lay outside the gene matches. The length of the CDR3 is 16 residues. The CDR3 sequence: CASSQELAGGTDTQYF. In DNA form, the CDR3 reads TGTGCCAGCAGCCAAGAGCTAGCGGGAGGAACAGATACGCAGTATTTT.